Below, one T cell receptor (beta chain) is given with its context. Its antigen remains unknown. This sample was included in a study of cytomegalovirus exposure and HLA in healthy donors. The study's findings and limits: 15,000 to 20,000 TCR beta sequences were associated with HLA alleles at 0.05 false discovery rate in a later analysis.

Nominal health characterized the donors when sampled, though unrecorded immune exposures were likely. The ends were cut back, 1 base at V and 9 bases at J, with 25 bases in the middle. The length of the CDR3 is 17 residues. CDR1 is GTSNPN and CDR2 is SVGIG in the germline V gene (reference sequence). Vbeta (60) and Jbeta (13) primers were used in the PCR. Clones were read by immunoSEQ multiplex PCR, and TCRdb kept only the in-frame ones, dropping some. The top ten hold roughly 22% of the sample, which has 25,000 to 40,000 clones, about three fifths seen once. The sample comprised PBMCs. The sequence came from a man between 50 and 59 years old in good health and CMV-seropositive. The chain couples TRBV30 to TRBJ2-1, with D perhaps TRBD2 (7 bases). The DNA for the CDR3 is TGTGCCTGGAGTGACTTTGGAGACAGGCTGGGGAGGGGTGAGCAGTTCTTC. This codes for CAWSDFGDRLGRGEQFF.